This T cell receptor beta chain is from a study of PD-1 blockade in classical Hodgkin lymphoma. V dropped 2 bases and J dropped 1 base, with 5 bases sitting between them. Germline CDR1 and CDR2: SEHNR and FQNEAQ (reference sequence). The CDR3 is 13 amino acids. No patient escaped relapse after autologous stem cell transplantation, and brentuximab vedotin exposure varied. Using immunoSEQ multiplex PCR, the repertoire was profiled, and TCRdb retains in-frame clones only, with some absent. This table has some 25,000 clones, approximately 80% appearing once. This rearrangement joins TRBV7-9 to TRBJ1-1, with no clear D. The receptor was isolated from a human donor with classical Hodgkin lymphoma. The specimen was peripheral blood mononuclear cells (PBMCs), collected before the second cycle of nivolumab. Here the CDR3 DNA reads TGTGCCAGCAGCTTATGGGAGAACACTGAAGCTTTCTTT. Amino acid sequence: CASSLWENTEAFF.